The present T cell receptor (beta chain) was sequenced within a study of shared clonotypes between healthy human individuals. Study conclusions and caveats: Generation probabilities were higher for clonotypes shared across all four sorted-subset donors than for unshared ones.

The sample holds one count of this clone. Its antigen is unknown. CD45RO negativity and positive selection for CCR7 defined naive CD8 cells, a population that excluded terminally differentiated effector memory CD45RA+ cells. Per the original methods: Because ImmunoSEQ provided only junction sequences with no quality scores, the filtering differed. The protocol was immunoSEQ multiplex PCR, while the TCRdb copy is restricted to in-frame clones and leaves out a portion. That table is the source of V, J and clone size, and D and trimming were worked out from the DNA. Of more than 2 million clones listed, about 95% are singletons. The specimen was naive CD8+ T cells sorted from blood. The receptor comes from a man aged 18 to 29 in good health.

In DNA, the CDR3 is TGCGCCAGCAGCCTAGGACCGGGGCCGGGGTACGAGCAGTACTTC. This translates into CASSLGPGPGYEQYF. The rearrangement links TRBV5-1 to TRBJ2-7; D may correspond to TRBD1 or TRBD2 (5 bases each). CDR3 length equals 15 residues. In germline, CDR1 is SGHRS, CDR2 YFSETQ. The ends were cut back, 4 bases at V and 4 bases at J, with 18 bases in the middle.